These T cell receptor beta chains were read from a single sample in a study of blood T cell repertoires in COVID-19. Here immunoSEQ multiplex PCR was the method, and the copy in TCRdb shows in-frame clones only, minus some. The sample lists fewer than 300,000 clones; under 90% were seen once. The sequencing input was peripheral blood. Receptors originate from a young woman with acute or convalescent COVID-19. CDR3s include the opening cysteine and the closing phenylalanine or tryptophan. A D gene is named only where the DNA matches it firmly.

length,D,J,V,CDR3
16,TRBD2,TRBJ2-7,TRBV5-6,CASSLSYTSASYEQYF
20,TRBD2,TRBJ2-3,TRBV3-1/TRBV3-2,CASSQHQPLTSGSLTDTQYF
15,-,TRBJ2-7,TRBV19,CASSLTLGLSYEQYF
14,-,TRBJ1-3,TRBV9,CASSGAISGNTIYF
17,-,TRBJ2-1,TRBV6-2/TRBV6-3,CASSYPRTTASYNEQFF
17,-,TRBJ1-1,TRBV10-3,CAISEPPGTGAGTEAFF
16,-,TRBJ1-3,TRBV6-5,CASSYWDISSGNTIYF
16,TRBD1,TRBJ1-4,TRBV11-2,CASSLQGQGAREKLFF
16,TRBD1,TRBJ1-5,TRBV24-1,CATSEAGQVGNQPQHF
15,TRBD1,TRBJ2-1,TRBV11-2,CASSLGQGRYNEQFF
18,TRBD1,TRBJ1-2,TRBV28,CASSSTNKGRGPAYGYTF
16,TRBD2,TRBJ2-1,TRBV11-2,CASSPSTSAFGGEQFF
14,TRBD1,TRBJ1-2,TRBV12-5,CASGPGTGSWGYTF
15,TRBD2,TRBJ2-1,TRBV6-5,CASTLAGGAYNEQFF
17,-,TRBJ2-2,TRBV6-1,CASSGWAGSRNTGELFF
16,TRBD2,TRBJ2-7,TRBV6-5,CASSYSLAGSDYEQYF
17,-,TRBJ1-5,TRBV2,CASSEAEGPGSNQPQHF
16,TRBD2,TRBJ2-1,TRBV4-1,CASSPGSSGLYNEQFF
14,TRBD2,TRBJ2-1,TRBV28,CASIGTSGSHEQFF
16,TRBD2,TRBJ2-5,TRBV30,CAWSVGLAGEGETQYF
13,-,TRBJ2-2,TRBV12-3/TRBV12-4,CASCRQVHGELFF
16,TRBD1,TRBJ2-3,TRBV27,CASSHYRGLFLDTQYF
15,TRBD1,TRBJ2-5,TRBV11-2,CASSLSKQGGKTQYF
16,-,TRBJ2-7,TRBV21-1,CASSKGTLQGAHEQYF
14,-,TRBJ1-1,TRBV5-1,CASSPGSMNTEAFF
16,TRBD2,TRBJ2-1,TRBV11-3,CASSPGGLAGDNEQFF
14,TRBD2,TRBJ2-7,TRBV30,CAWAWGGGAYEQYF
14,-,TRBJ2-7,TRBV14,CASSRTAGHYEQYF
15,-,TRBJ1-4,TRBV6-5,CASSYAVDKSEKLFF
12,-,TRBJ1-3,TRBV19,CASSILGDTIYF
16,-,TRBJ1-2,TRBV7-2,CASSLSGTRTNYGYTF
13,-,TRBJ2-1,TRBV9,CASSVSGSGEQFF
16,TRBD1,TRBJ1-2,TRBV6-2/TRBV6-3,CASSYIWDRGDYGYTF
13,-,TRBJ2-5,TRBV29-1,CSVELHTKETQYF
16,-,TRBJ2-3,TRBV7-8,CASSSPLEAVSDTQYF
13,-,TRBJ2-1,TRBV7-9,CASSLGPQGVQFF
20,TRBD2,TRBJ2-1,TRBV7-8,CASSFNRQGLAGDNYNEQFF
17,TRBD2,TRBJ2-1,TRBV19,CASSIGLAGGSYNEQFF
14,-,TRBJ2-1,TRBV7-2,CASSFQGGLDEQFF
15,TRBD1,TRBJ1-2,TRBV5-1,CASGPGTGVGYGYTF
14,TRBD1,TRBJ1-4,TRBV7-8,CASSLDPGGEKLFF
17,TRBD2,TRBJ2-1,TRBV12-5,CASGLARLAGVNNEQFF
13,-,TRBJ1-1,TRBV19,CASSIDSGAEAFF
16,TRBD2,TRBJ2-1,TRBV4-3,CASSQALAGGENEQFF
19,TRBD2,TRBJ2-1,TRBV4-3,CASSQDLGGRYNPYNEQFF
18,TRBD1,TRBJ1-5,TRBV4-3,CASSQDPWGQADAQPQHF
13,-,TRBJ1-4,TRBV3-1/TRBV3-2,CASSQEVKGPFSF
14,TRBD1,TRBJ2-7,TRBV27,CASRKTGPAYEQYF
13,-,TRBJ1-1,TRBV19,CASSIGTAAEAFF
15,TRBD1,TRBJ1-5,TRBV18,CASSDQGVSNQPQHF
13,TRBD1,TRBJ1-3,TRBV27,CATRTGNGDTIYF
15,-,TRBJ1-5,TRBV19,CASSIIPPLNQPQHF